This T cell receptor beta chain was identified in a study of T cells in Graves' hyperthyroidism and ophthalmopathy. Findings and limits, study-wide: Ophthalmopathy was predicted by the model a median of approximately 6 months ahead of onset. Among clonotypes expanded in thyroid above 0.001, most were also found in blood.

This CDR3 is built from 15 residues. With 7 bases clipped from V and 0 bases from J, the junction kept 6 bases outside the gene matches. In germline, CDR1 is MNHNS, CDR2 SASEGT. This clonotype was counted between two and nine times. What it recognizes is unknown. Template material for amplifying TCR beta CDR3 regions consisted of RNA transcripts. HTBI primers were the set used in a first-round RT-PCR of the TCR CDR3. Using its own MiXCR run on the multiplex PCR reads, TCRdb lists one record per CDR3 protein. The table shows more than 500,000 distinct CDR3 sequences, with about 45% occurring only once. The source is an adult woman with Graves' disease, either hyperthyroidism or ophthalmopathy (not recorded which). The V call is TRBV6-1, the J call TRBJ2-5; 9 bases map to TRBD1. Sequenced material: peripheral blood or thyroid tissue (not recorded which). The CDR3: CASTPTGGYQETQYF. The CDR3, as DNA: TGTGCCAGCACTCCGACAGGGGGATACCAAGAGACCCAGTACTTC.